These 24 T cell receptor beta chains originate from one sample sequenced in a study of T cell changes during pregnancy in multiple sclerosis. Method: immunoSEQ multiplex PCR; TCRdb's copy keeps in-frame clones and lacks some. Of tens of thousands of clones in the sample, about 96% were seen once. The sequencing used CD8+ T cells from peripheral blood mononuclear cells, collected after pregnancy. The receptors here all came from a female donor with multiple sclerosis, enrolled in a pregnancy study.

The genes are TRBV5-6 and TRBJ2-1; 7 positions match TRBD1. The CDR3 extends over 16 amino acids. V trimming: 2 bases; J trimming: 8 bases; junction bases outside the gene matches: 13. Germline V gene sequence: CDR1 SGHDT, CDR2 YYEEEE. CDR3 in amino acids: CASSLPLGRGRDEQFF. DNA of the CDR3: TGTGCCAGCAGCTTACCTTTGGGAAGGGGGCGCGATGAGCAGTTCTTC.

This chain connects TRBV28 to TRBJ2-2, with 9 bases aligning to TRBD1. The germline CDR1 and CDR2 sequences are MDHEN and SYDVKM. The CDR3 sequence is 15 residues long. Trimming removed 8 bases from V and 6 bases from J; junction bases left unmatched: 10. The CDR3 DNA is TGTGCCAGCGGCCGGGACAGGGTTTTAGCCGGGGAGCTGTTTTTT. This codes for CASGRDRVLAGELFF. Drawing the rest from reference TRBV28 and TRBJ2-2, the complete variable domain is DVKVTQSSRYLVKRTGEKVFLECVQDMDHENMFWYRQDPGLGLRLIYFSYDVKMKEKGDIPEGYSVSREKKERFSLILESASTNQTSMYLCASGRDRVLAGELFFGEGSRLTVL.

The gene calls are TRBV11-2 and TRBJ1-2; 8 bases map to TRBD1. The CDR3 is 15 amino acids. Trimming cost V 0 bases and J 4 bases; bases outside gene matches: 4. Germline assignment: CDR1 SGHAT and CDR2 FQNNGV. The CDR3 nucleotides are TGTGCCAGCAGCTTAGACAGGGGGCCATCCTATGGCTACACCTTC. Protein: CASSLDRGPSYGYTF.

The chain couples TRBV15 to TRBJ2-7; 10 bases map to TRBD2. The CDR3 extends over 14 amino acids. Germline assignment: CDR1 LNHNV and CDR2 YYDKDF (reference sequence). With 1 base clipped from V and 6 bases from J, the junction kept 3 bases outside the gene matches. CDR3 region: CATSRVPSGSEQYF. The CDR3 DNA reads as TGTGCCACCAGCAGAGTCCCTAGCGGGAGCGAGCAGTACTTC. Full variable domain (outside the CDR3, taken from reference TRBV15 and TRBJ2-7): DAMVIQNPRYQVTQFGKPVTLSCSQTLNHNVMYWYQQKSSQAPKLLFHYYDKDFNNEADTPDNFQSRRPNTSFCFLDIRSPGLGDTAMYLCATSRVPSGSEQYFGPGTRLTVT.

The chain recombines TRBV10-3 with TRBJ2-7; possible D gene TRBD1, 7 bases. This CDR3 is 14 amino acids long. Trimming pared 7 bases from V and 4 bases from J, leaving 17 bases between. Germline-derived CDR1 and CDR2 are ENHRY and SYGVKD. In DNA form, the CDR3 reads TGTGCCATCAACCGGGGGACAGCCGATTACGAGCAGTACTTC. It encodes CAINRGTADYEQYF.

This clone has only one observation. V is TRBV6-5 and J is TRBJ1-2; TRBD1 might be the D (5 bases). In germline, CDR1 is MNHEY, CDR2 SVGAGI. The CDR3 sequence is 14 residues long. Trimming pared 7 bases from V and 4 bases from J, leaving 16 bases between. The CDR3, as DNA: TGTGCCAGCACGGAGGGGACGGTTGGCTATGGCTACACCTTC. It translates to CASTEGTVGYGYTF.

This clone was seen a few times. The chain uses TRBV6-4 and TRBJ2-3, with TRBD1 identical over 7 bases. CDR1 and CDR2 (germline): MRHNA, SNTAGT. The V segment lost 2 bases and the J segment 3 bases; nucleotides outside the gene matches: 2. This CDR3 comprises 14 residues. Written as DNA, the CDR3 is TGTGCCAGCAGTGACAAGGGGGCGACAGATACGCAGTATTTT. This codes for CASSDKGATDTQYF.

This sequence joins TRBV9 and TRBJ2-3, with 8 bases fitting TRBD2. Germline V gives CDR1 SGDLS, CDR2 YYNGEE. CDR3 length equals 15 residues. The V gene end was trimmed by 2 bases and the J gene end by 6 bases; junction bases not matched to a gene: 8. In DNA form, the CDR3 reads TGTGCCAGCAGCGTTGGCGGGAGGATAGGGGATACGCAGTATTTT. It encodes CASSVGGRIGDTQYF. The full variable domain, completed using reference TRBV9 and TRBJ2-3, is DSGVTQTPKHLITATGQRVTLRCSPRSGDLSVYWYQQSLDQGLQFLIQYYNGEERAKGNILERFSAQQFPDLHSELNLSSLELGDSALYFCASSVGGRIGDTQYFGPGTRLTVL.

V usage is TRBV19 and J usage is TRBJ2-7; D might be TRBD2 (6 bases). This CDR3 is 14 amino acids long. The germline CDR1 and CDR2 sequences are LNHDA and SQIVND (reference sequence). V was pared by 3 bases and J by 1 base, with 10 bases between. As DNA, the CDR3 is TGTGCCAGTAGTATTACGGGGGATTCCTACGAGCAGTACTTC. This encodes CASSITGDSYEQYF. Full variable domain (missing parts from reference TRBV19 and TRBJ2-7): DGGITQSPKYLFRKEGQNVTLSCEQNLNHDAMYWYRQDPGQGLRLIYYSQIVNDFQKGDIAEGYSVSREKKESFPLTVTSAQKNPTAFYLCASSITGDSYEQYFGPGTRLTVT.

This chain uses TRBV4-2 with TRBJ1-5; D is possibly TRBD1 (6 bases). Germline loops: CDR1 LGHNA, CDR2 YNFKEQ. The CDR3 contains 16 residues. Trimming left V 4 bases short and J 1 base short, with 14 bases between. This chain's CDR3 is CASSPDSGMSNQPQHF. The DNA for the CDR3 is TGTGCCAGCAGCCCGGACAGCGGAATGAGCAATCAGCCCCAGCATTTT.

This rearrangement joins TRBV25-1 to TRBJ2-1; 8 nucleotides agree with TRBD2. Trimming took 1 base from V and 6 from J; bases not matched to a gene: 8. This CDR3 spans 16 amino acids. Germline assignment: CDR1 MGHDK and CDR2 SYGVNS. CDR3 sequence reads: CASSEFVGGLANEQFF. The CDR3 nucleotides read TGTGCCAGCAGTGAATTTGTAGGAGGACTAGCCAATGAGCAGTTCTTC.

The V gene is TRBV6-5, the J gene TRBJ2-1; TRBD2 aligns across 9 bases. CDR3 length: 15 amino acids. J lost 7 bases, V lost 2 bases, and 6 bases had no gene match. The V gene's germline CDR1 is MNHEY and CDR2 SVGAGI. CDR3 bases: TGTGCCAGCAGTTACGGGACTAGCTACCAGAATGAGCAGTTCTTC. This sequence encodes CASSYGTSYQNEQFF.

The rearrangement joins TRBV10-1 to TRBJ2-1; possible D gene TRBD1, 6 bases. CDR3 length: 12 amino acids. CDR1 and CDR2 from the germline V gene are WNHNN and SYGVQD (reference sequence). CDR3 sequence (DNA): TGCCCCTACTGGGACAAAAGCAATGAGCAGTTCTTC. It encodes CPYWDKSNEQFF.

The chain recombines TRBV9 with TRBJ2-6; D is perhaps TRBD1 (6 bases). V was shortened by 3 bases and J by 0 bases, with 13 bases between the two germline ends. The CDR3 contains 17 residues. The germline gives CDR1 SGDLS, CDR2 YYNGEE. The chain's CDR3 is CASSAGDTTSGANVLTF. The CDR3 DNA follows: TGTGCCAGCAGCGCCGGGGACACGACCTCTGGGGCCAACGTCCTGACTTTC. The full variable domain, in which reference TRBV9 and TRBJ2-6 provide the parts outside the CDR3, is DSGVTQTPKHLITATGQRVTLRCSPRSGDLSVYWYQQSLDQGLQFLIQYYNGEERAKGNILERFSAQQFPDLHSELNLSSLELGDSALYFCASSAGDTTSGANVLTFGAGSRLTVL.

The chain joins TRBV21-1 to TRBJ2-3; the table names TRBD1, a call not compared with the DNA. TRBV21-1 is classified as a pseudogene. The CDR3 has 16 residues. DNA of the CDR3: TGTGCCAGCAGCATAGAAGGGACAGGAGTAATAGATACGCAGTATTTT. It specifies CASSIEGTGVIDTQYF.

V and J are TRBV29-1 and TRBJ2-7; no definite D call. V lost 6 bases to trimming and J lost 7 bases, with 19 bases between them. This CDR3 has 13 amino acids. The germline V gene has CDR1 SQVTM and CDR2 ANQGSEA. CDR3 in amino acids: CSVLSAVADEQYF. CDR3 coding DNA: TGCAGCGTCCTATCGGCGGTTGCGGATGAGCAGTACTTC.

This clone was picked up one time. The rearrangement links TRBV27 to TRBJ1-5; 8 positions agree with TRBD1. Per germline, CDR1 MNHEY and CDR2 SMNVEV (reference sequence). This CDR3 comprises 15 residues. J gave up 5 bases and V 2 bases, and 5 bases lay outside the gene matches. CDR3 DNA sequence: TGTGCCAGCAGTTTACAGGGGGCAACGCATCAGCCCCAGCATTTT. Protein sequence: CASSLQGATHQPQHF.

J is TRBJ2-7 and V is TRBV11-1; 8 bases are a match to TRBD1. V gave up 1 base and J gave up 2 bases; unmatched junction bases: 7. The CDR3 spans 16 residues. Germline V CDR1 and CDR2: SGHAT, FQDESV (reference sequence). CDR3 protein: CASSLGVTGETYEQYF. The CDR3 DNA follows: TGTGCCAGCAGCTTAGGGGTGACAGGGGAAACCTACGAGCAGTACTTC.

The CDR3 DNA follows: TGTGCCAGTAGTACTGTCTCCTACAATGAGCAGTTCTTC. Translated: CASSTVSYNEQFF. This chain joins TRBV19 and TRBJ2-1; D is unresolved. The V end lost 4 bases, the J end lost 0 bases, and 4 bases lay between the germline ends. The CDR3 loop spans 13 amino acids. Germline V CDR1 and CDR2: LNHDA, SQIVND (reference sequence).

V usage is TRBV7-2 and J usage is TRBJ2-1; the match to TRBD2 covers 11 bases. Germline CDR1 SGHTA, CDR2 FQGNSA. The CDR3 length is 18 residues. Unmatched junction bases numbered 14, after V lost 0 bases and J lost 10 bases. Here the CDR3 reads CASSLAGIGTSGTLEQFF. CDR3 sequence (DNA): TGTGCCAGCAGCTTAGCGGGGATTGGGACTAGCGGTACATTGGAGCAGTTCTTC.

The chain is built from TRBV5-1 and TRBJ1-4; D possibly corresponds to TRBD1 (5 bases). This CDR3 spans 16 amino acids. V lost 0 bases and J 3 bases, leaving 12 bases between the germline ends. The V gene's germline CDR1 is SGHRS and CDR2 YFSETQ. The CDR3 sequence: CASSLDKGYANEKLFF. The CDR3 nucleotides read TGCGCCAGCAGCTTGGACAAGGGGTATGCTAATGAAAAACTGTTTTTT.

The chain is built from TRBV7-9 and TRBJ2-7, with 13 bases lining up with TRBD2. Germline V gene data show CDR1 as SEHNR and CDR2 as FQNEAQ (reference sequence). CDR3 size: 16 residues. Losses at the gene ends were 5 bases for V and 2 bases for J; bases not matched to a gene: 6. The chain's CDR3 is CASSPGLAGATYEQYF. The CDR3 nucleotides are TGTGCCAGCAGCCCAGGACTAGCGGGAGCTACCTACGAGCAGTACTTC. Variable domain in full (rest from reference TRBV7-9 and TRBJ2-7): DTGVSQNPRHKITKRGQNVTFRCDPISEHNRLYWYRQTLGQGPEFLTYFQNEAQLEKSRLLSDRFSAERPKGSFSTLEIQRTEQGDSAMYLCASSPGLAGATYEQYFGPGTRLTVT.

CDR3 protein: CASSRGQEKGYGTEAFF. The DNA for the CDR3 is TGTGCCAGCAGTCGGGGACAGGAGAAAGGGTATGGCACTGAAGCTTTCTTT. The chain carries TRBV28 and TRBJ1-1; 8 nucleotides agree with TRBD1. Germline V CDR1 and CDR2: MDHEN, SYDVKM. The V gene end was trimmed by 5 bases and the J gene end by 4 bases; junction bases not matched to a gene: 15. The CDR3 totals 17 residues.

The V gene is TRBV6-5, the J gene TRBJ1-2; tentative D call: TRBD1 (6 bases). Germline CDR1 and CDR2: MNHEY and SVGAGI. The length of the CDR3 is 15 residues. V was pared by 6 bases and J by 4 bases, with 18 bases between. The CDR3 bases are TGTGCCAGCAGCACGGGACATCCCCGGTTCTATGGCTACACCTTC. This sequence encodes CASSTGHPRFYGYTF.